This is a list of T cell receptor beta chains from one sample in a study of blood T cell repertoires in COVID-19. The data were produced by immunoSEQ multiplex PCR, yet TCRdb's version contains in-frame clones alone and is incomplete. The sample has 200,000 to 250,000 clones; roughly nine tenths are singletons. Sequenced material: PBMCs or T cells enriched from blood (not recorded which). All receptors derive from a man aged 25 to 40 who had recovered from COVID-19. CDR3s include the opening cysteine and the closing phenylalanine or tryptophan. A D gene is named only where the DNA matches it firmly. Where a row states a size, it is once, few, many or the class of an expanded clone; other rows omit it.

D gene: TRBD2
V gene: TRBV2
clone size: .
J gene: TRBJ2-7
CDR3 DNA: TGTGCCAGCAGTGAGTACGGCGGGAGGGGGTTCTACGAGCAGTACTTC
CDR3 protein: CASSEYGGRGFYEQYF

D gene: .
V gene: TRBV5-1
clone size: .
J gene: TRBJ1-2
CDR3 DNA: TGCGCCAGCAGCTTGTTAGACAGCAGTACCTATGGCTACACCTTC
CDR3 protein: CASSLLDSSTYGYTF

D gene: TRBD1
V gene: TRBV5-1
clone size: .
J gene: TRBJ2-7
CDR3 DNA: TGCGCCAGCAGCTTGGATCTTTTGAGGGACAGGGGTTCCTACGAGCAGTACTTC
CDR3 protein: CASSLDLLRDRGSYEQYF

D gene: .
V gene: TRBV5-1
clone size: .
J gene: TRBJ1-1
CDR3 DNA: TGCGCCAGCAGCTTCGGGGGTGTGAACACTGAAGCTTTCTTT
CDR3 protein: CASSFGGVNTEAFF

D gene: .
V gene: TRBV7-2
clone size: .
J gene: TRBJ2-1
CDR3 DNA: TGTGCCACCAGGGAGGTGGGGAACAATGAGCAGTTCTTC
CDR3 protein: CATREVGNNEQFF

D gene: TRBD1
V gene: TRBV6-5
clone size: .
J gene: TRBJ2-1
CDR3 DNA: TGTGCCAGTTGCCGGGACAGGGTCGCCAATGAGCAGTTCTTC
CDR3 protein: CASCRDRVANEQFF

D gene: .
V gene: TRBV18
clone size: many
J gene: TRBJ1-1
CDR3 DNA: TGTGCCAGCGCCGACAGGAACACTGAAGCTTTCTTT
CDR3 protein: CASADRNTEAFF

D gene: TRBD1
V gene: TRBV2
clone size: .
J gene: TRBJ1-2
CDR3 DNA: TGTGCCAGCCAAGGAGTGGACAGGCGGAGTTACACCTTC
CDR3 protein: CASQGVDRRSYTF

D gene: TRBD2
V gene: TRBV3-1/TRBV3-2
clone size: .
J gene: TRBJ2-5
CDR3 DNA: TGTGCCAGCAGCCAGGGGGGGGTCCAAGAGACCCAGTACTTC
CDR3 protein: CASSQGGVQETQYF

D gene: .
V gene: TRBV6-5
clone size: .
J gene: TRBJ2-1
CDR3 DNA: TGTGCCAGCAGCAAGTATAGCTCCTACAATGAGCAGTTCTTC
CDR3 protein: CASSKYSSYNEQFF

D gene: .
V gene: TRBV2
clone size: .
J gene: TRBJ2-2
CDR3 DNA: TGTGCCAGCAGCTCCGGGACTGGCACCGGGGAGCTGTTTTTT
CDR3 protein: CASSSGTGTGELFF

D gene: .
V gene: TRBV29-1
clone size: .
J gene: TRBJ1-1
CDR3 DNA: TGCAGCGTGGGGGGGACACTACTGGACACTGAAGCTTTCTTT
CDR3 protein: CSVGGTLLDTEAFF

D gene: TRBD2
V gene: TRBV6-4
clone size: .
J gene: TRBJ2-3
CDR3 DNA: TGTGCCAGCACACTAGCGGGTATACATACGACTAGCACAGATACGCAGTATTTT
CDR3 protein: CASTLAGIHTTSTDTQYF

D gene: TRBD1
V gene: TRBV14
clone size: few
J gene: TRBJ1-3
CDR3 DNA: TGTGCCAGCAGCGGACAGGACTTCACTGGAAACACCATATATTTT
CDR3 protein: CASSGQDFTGNTIYF

D gene: .
V gene: TRBV2
clone size: .
J gene: TRBJ2-2
CDR3 DNA: TGTGCCAGCAGTGACCAGGGCACCGGGGAGCTGTTTTTT
CDR3 protein: CASSDQGTGELFF

D gene: TRBD1
V gene: TRBV30
clone size: .
J gene: TRBJ2-6
CDR3 DNA: TGTGCCGGCGGGGACAGGGCCACCTCTGGGGCCAACGTCCTGACTTTC
CDR3 protein: CAGGDRATSGANVLTF

D gene: .
V gene: TRBV3-1/TRBV3-2
clone size: .
J gene: TRBJ2-7
CDR3 DNA: TGTGCCAGCAGCCAAGAATCCCACGGTCGCTACGAGCAGTACTTC
CDR3 protein: CASSQESHGRYEQYF

D gene: .
V gene: TRBV7-2
clone size: .
J gene: TRBJ2-5
CDR3 DNA: TGTGCCAGCAGCCCAGACAGAAGCAGGGAGACCCAGTACTTC
CDR3 protein: CASSPDRSRETQYF

D gene: .
V gene: TRBV10-3
clone size: .
J gene: TRBJ1-6
CDR3 DNA: TGTGCTACTCTTGATCCAGGGGAAAATTCACCCCTCCACTTT
CDR3 protein: CATLDPGENSPLHF

D gene: .
V gene: TRBV19
clone size: .
J gene: TRBJ2-6
CDR3 DNA: TGTGCCAGTAGGTCCTGGGGTGGGAGCTCTGGGGCCAACGTCCTGACTTTC
CDR3 protein: CASRSWGGSSGANVLTF

D gene: TRBD2
V gene: TRBV27
clone size: .
J gene: TRBJ2-7
CDR3 DNA: TGTGCCAGCAGTTTAAAAGCGGGGGCCCCGAGCTCCTACGAGCAGTACTTC
CDR3 protein: CASSLKAGAPSSYEQYF

D gene: .
V gene: TRBV11-2
clone size: .
J gene: TRBJ1-1
CDR3 DNA: TGTGCCAGCAGCTTCAAGAGTAAAAAAGCTTTCTTT
CDR3 protein: CASSFKSKKAFF

D gene: TRBD2
V gene: TRBV5-1
clone size: .
J gene: TRBJ2-2
CDR3 DNA: TGCGCCAGCAGCTTGGGTTCCGCGGGGGGCACCGGGGAGCTGTTTTTT
CDR3 protein: CASSLGSAGGTGELFF